The clone carrying this T cell receptor (beta chain) was seen at least ten times. The sample comes from a study of patients and donors after allogeneic stem cell transplantation. TCRdb passed the RT-PCR reads through MiXCR, listing each CDR3 protein once. The top ten hold about 3% of the sample, which has almost 90,000 distinct CDR3 sequences, approximately 5.2% seen once. The sample comprised blood, either unsorted or a sorted T cell fraction (not recorded which). This TCR was recovered from a human donor who was either an allogeneic HSCT recipient or a stem cell or donor lymphocyte infusion donor (not recorded which). It is not recorded whose cells these are; they may come from a transplant donor.

Here the CDR3 reads CASRPLTSEGNEQFF. The CDR3 DNA sequence: TGTGCCAGCAGGCCCCTAACCTCAGAGGGCAATGAGCAGTTCTTC. This chain links TRBV5-6 with TRBJ2-1; tentatively, D is TRBD2 (5 bases). V lost 5 bases to trimming and J lost 6 bases, with 18 bases between them. The CDR3 covers 15 residues. The V gene's germline CDR1 is SGHDT and CDR2 YYEEEE.